This section outlines one TCR beta chain sequence together with its context. This table comes from immunoSEQ multiplex PCR, and its TCRdb copy is limited to in-frame clones, with some not included. This sample carries roughly 200,000 clones, roughly 77% of them seen once, and the ten largest clones take roughly 5.6%. The data are from a study of blood T cell repertoires in COVID-19. Sequencing was done on a sample of peripheral blood. This TCR was sampled from a woman aged 40 to 50 with COVID-19, enrolled during active disease.

The CDR3 loop is CASSQDREYGYTF. CDR3 sequence (DNA): TGTGCCAGTAGTCAGGACAGGGAATATGGCTACACCTTC. This rearrangement joins TRBV19 to TRBJ1-2; TRBD1 matches at 8 bases. Germline V lookup: CDR1 LNHDA, CDR2 SQIVND (reference sequence). V was pared by 5 bases and J by 5 bases, with 4 bases of the junction left unmatched. The length of the CDR3 is 13 residues.